Below, 28 T cell receptor beta chains from the same sample are listed, as sequenced in a study of blood T cell repertoires in COVID-19. TCRdb's copy holds only in-frame clones and misses some; the assay was immunoSEQ multiplex PCR. The sample carries 200,000 to 300,000 clones, roughly 82% recorded once. The sample consisted of peripheral blood. The receptors were gathered from a man older than 75 with acute or convalescent COVID-19.

The chain employs TRBV7-2 and TRBJ1-2; perhaps TRBD1 as D (6 bases). V shed 5 bases and J shed 4 bases, with 17 bases lying between them. The length of the CDR3 is 15 residues. Per germline, CDR1 SGHTA and CDR2 FQGNSA. The CDR3 region has the DNA TGTGCCAGCAGCCCCATGGGGGGGGCGATCTATGGCTACACCTTC. It yields the protein CASSPMGGAIYGYTF.

This clone occurred once. The chain links TRBV27 to TRBJ2-7; 7 bases are shared with TRBD1. CDR1 and CDR2 (germline): MNHEY, SMNVEV (reference sequence). V lost 1 base, J lost 6 bases, and 9 bases stayed unmatched. The CDR3 contains 15 residues. This CDR3 reads CASSLYTGQSPEQYF. CDR3 DNA sequence: TGTGCCAGCAGTTTATATACGGGACAGAGTCCCGAGCAGTACTTC.

The rearrangement uses TRBV2 and TRBJ2-7; no clear D. With 5 bases removed from V and 0 bases from J, the gap between germline ends came to 8 bases. Germline-derived CDR1 and CDR2 are SNHLY and FYNNEI. This CDR3 comprises 13 residues. DNA for the CDR3: TGTGCCAGCAGTCCCCTACCCTCCTACGAGCAGTACTTC. This translates into CASSPLPSYEQYF.

The CDR3 DNA reads TGTGCCAGCTCACCACCGAATATCGGGACAGGGAATCAGCCCCAGCATTTT. As protein: CASSPPNIGTGNQPQHF. V usage is TRBV18 and J usage is TRBJ1-5, with 9 nucleotides matching TRBD1. This CDR3 has 17 residues. Looked up from germline, CDR1 is KGHSH and CDR2 is LQKENI. Germline trimming cut 0 bases from V and 4 bases from J; bases unmatched to any gene: 7.

The rearrangement joins TRBV7-8 to TRBJ2-7, with 7 bases that match TRBD1. The V segment lost 2 bases and the J segment 0 bases; nucleotides outside the gene matches: 7. CDR3 length equals 16 residues. From germline, CDR1 is SGHVS and CDR2 FQNEAQ. The chain's CDR3 is CASSLRTGSSSYEQYF. CDR3 bases: TGTGCCAGCAGCTTACGGACAGGTTCGAGCTCCTACGAGCAGTACTTC.

This rearrangement joins TRBV5-1 to TRBJ2-2, with a tentative D call TRBD2 (5 bases). CDR3 length: 15 amino acids. V shed 4 bases and J shed 5 bases, with 15 bases lying between them. Looked up from germline, CDR1 is SGHRS and CDR2 is YFSETQ. CDR3 nucleotides: TGCGCCAGCAGCCCCTCCTCCAGAGGGACCGGGGAGCTGTTTTTT. Translated: CASSPSSRGTGELFF.

J is TRBJ2-5 and V is TRBV7-9; TRBD2 aligns across 10 bases. There are 18 residues in the CDR3. The V and J ends lost 2 bases and 4 bases, in that order; junction bases with no gene match: 13. Germline-derived CDR1 and CDR2 are SEHNR and FQNEAQ (reference sequence). CDR3 in amino acids: CASSLTRGRLAGGETQYF. The CDR3 DNA follows: TGTGCCAGCAGCTTAACGAGGGGTCGACTAGCGGGTGGAGAGACCCAGTACTTC.

The CDR3 region is CASSPQTGGYGYTF. CDR3 nucleotides: TGCGCCAGCAGCCCCCAGACAGGAGGCTATGGCTACACCTTC. This rearrangement joins TRBV4-3 to TRBJ1-2; possible D gene TRBD1, 6 bases. The CDR3 extends over 14 amino acids. V dropped 4 bases and J dropped 4 bases, with 13 bases sitting between them. CDR1 and CDR2 (germline): LGHNA, YSLEER.

The chain has TRBV7-8 and TRBJ1-5; TRBD1 is a possible D gene (6 bases). The CDR3 spans 15 residues. Germline V gene data show CDR1 as SGHVS and CDR2 as FQNEAQ. The germline V and J ends were trimmed by 5 bases and 3 bases, with 14 bases remaining between them. This chain's CDR3 is CASSLGTGINQPQHF. In DNA, the CDR3 is TGTGCCAGCAGCCTCGGTACAGGGATCAATCAGCCCCAGCATTTT.

The chain combines TRBV7-8 with TRBJ1-1; 7 bases fit TRBD1. V lost 6 bases, J lost 0 bases, and 13 bases stayed unmatched. The CDR3 has 17 residues. Looked up from germline, CDR1 is SGHVS and CDR2 is FQNEAQ. The CDR3 bases are TGTGCCAGCAGGTTCGGGACAGCGGGGGCGATGAACACTGAAGCTTTCTTT. Encoded protein: CASRFGTAGAMNTEAFF.

The chain carries TRBV5-1 and TRBJ2-2, with 10 bases lining up with TRBD2. V gave up 5 bases and J gave up 7 bases; unmatched junction bases: 11. CDR1 is SGHRS, CDR2 YFSETQ, per germline. The length of the CDR3 is 16 residues. The CDR3 loop reads CASSFSLAGADGELFF. The CDR3 nucleotides read TGCGCCAGCAGTTTTTCCCTAGCGGGGGCGGACGGGGAGCTGTTTTTT.

This chain joins TRBV19 and TRBJ2-5, with D possibly being TRBD2 (6 bases). The CDR3 is made up of 15 amino acids. Trimming stripped 2 bases from V and 1 base from J, with 11 bases between. Germline CDR1 reads LNHDA; CDR2 reads SQIVND (reference sequence). This chain's CDR3 is CASSIQGGTQETQYF. The CDR3 DNA reads as TGTGCCAGTAGTATACAGGGCGGGACCCAAGAGACCCAGTACTTC. Supplemented by reference TRBV19 and TRBJ2-5, the full variable domain reads DGGITQSPKYLFRKEGQNVTLSCEQNLNHDAMYWYRQDPGQGLRLIYYSQIVNDFQKGDIAEGYSVSREKKESFPLTVTSAQKNPTAFYLCASSIQGGTQETQYFGPGTRLLVL.

The chain couples TRBV6-5 to TRBJ1-1; TRBD1 matches at 7 bases. The CDR3 runs 14 residues. Germline V gives CDR1 MNHEY, CDR2 SVGAGI. The V gene end was trimmed by 4 bases and the J gene end by 1 base; junction bases not matched to a gene: 3. CDR3 coding DNA: TGTGCCAGCAGTTTTGGGACAGCGAACACTGAAGCTTTCTTT. Protein: CASSFGTANTEAFF.

This clone occurred once. The chain employs TRBV7-2 and TRBJ1-3; no definite D call. The germline V gene encodes CDR1 SGHTA and CDR2 FQGNSA. V gave up 3 bases and J gave up 0 bases, with 6 bases separating them. The CDR3 consists of 14 residues. The CDR3 DNA is TGTGCCAGCAGCTTCGGTGACTCTGGAAACACCATATATTTT. Protein: CASSFGDSGNTIYF.

The chain carries TRBV3-1 (or the pseudogene TRBV3-2) and TRBJ1-4, with D perhaps TRBD1 (5 bases). Trimming pared 4 bases from V and 8 bases from J, leaving 17 bases between. This CDR3 has 15 amino acids. Germline CDR1 and CDR2: LGHDT and YNNKEL (reference sequence). CDR3 region: CASSPSLRAEEKLFF. CDR3 nucleotides: TGTGCCAGCAGCCCTTCTCTCAGGGCGGAGGAAAAACTGTTTTTT.

V and J are TRBV18 and TRBJ1-1, with D perhaps TRBD1 (5 bases). V shed 2 bases and J shed 1 base, with 11 bases lying between them. This CDR3 contains 15 residues. In germline, CDR1 is KGHSH, CDR2 LQKENI. Here the CDR3 reads CASSPTLQENTEAFF. The DNA for the CDR3 is TGTGCCAGCTCACCAACCTTACAGGAGAACACTGAAGCTTTCTTT.

The chain uses TRBV5-1 and TRBJ2-5; TRBD2 agrees at 8 bases. V was pared by 4 bases and J by 1 base, with 9 bases of the junction left unmatched. Germline CDR1 reads SGHRS; CDR2 reads YFSETQ. The length of the CDR3 is 16 residues. CDR3 region: CASSGGLAGSQETQYF. The CDR3 nucleotides are TGCGCCAGCAGCGGGGGGTTAGCGGGGTCCCAAGAGACCCAGTACTTC.

This clone has only a few counts. This chain joins TRBV11-2 and TRBJ2-7; 8 positions match TRBD1. The germline V gene has CDR1 SGHAT and CDR2 FQNNGV. The CDR3 is 15 amino acids. The ends lost 5 bases at V and 1 base at J; junction bases unmatched: 7. The CDR3 spells CASSRGTGASYEQYF. As DNA, the CDR3 is TGTGCCAGCAGCCGGGGGACAGGAGCTTCCTACGAGCAGTACTTC.

The chain couples TRBV7-9 to TRBJ1-1, with 10 bases fitting TRBD1. Germline-derived CDR1 and CDR2 are SEHNR and FQNEAQ (reference sequence). J lost 2 bases, V lost 5 bases, and 8 bases had no gene match. This CDR3 comprises 16 residues. CDR3: CASSPDRGQGNTEAFF. DNA of the CDR3: TGTGCCAGCAGCCCCGACAGGGGGCAAGGTAACACTGAAGCTTTCTTT.

The chain combines TRBV4-2 with TRBJ2-5; D is undetermined. Looked up from germline, CDR1 is LGHNA and CDR2 is YNFKEQ. This CDR3 region has 15 residues. Trimming took off 0 bases at V and 5 bases at J, with 13 bases between the two ends. In DNA, the CDR3 is TGTGCCAGCAGCCAAGAGGCGGATTACCCGGAGACCCAGTACTTC. Protein: CASSQEADYPETQYF.

This rearrangement joins TRBV2 to TRBJ2-2, with D tentatively TRBD2 (6 bases). There are 12 residues in the CDR3. Germline V gene data show CDR1 as SNHLY and CDR2 as FYNNEI. Trimming took 7 bases from V and 13 from J, leaving 16 bases between them. The CDR3 region has the DNA TGTGCCAGCACAGCGGGCCCTAGGATGCTGTTTTTT. It specifies CASTAGPRMLFF.

This CDR3 is CASSATSGIYNEQFF. Here the CDR3 DNA reads TGTGCCAGCAGCGCGACTAGCGGCATCTACAATGAGCAGTTCTTC. The V and J genes are TRBV9 and TRBJ2-1, with 9 bases aligning to TRBD2. The ends lost 3 bases at V and 3 bases at J; junction bases unmatched: 4. The CDR3 extends over 15 amino acids. The V gene's germline CDR1 is SGDLS and CDR2 YYNGEE.

This chain connects TRBV19 to TRBJ1-1; D is perhaps TRBD1 (6 bases). Trimming pared 2 bases from V and 6 bases from J, leaving 13 bases between. The germline CDR1 and CDR2 sequences are LNHDA and SQIVND (reference sequence). This CDR3 contains 14 residues. The CDR3: CASSIKVPGAEAFF. The CDR3 nucleotides read TGTGCCAGTAGTATAAAGGTCCCAGGGGCTGAAGCTTTCTTT.

This chain uses TRBV28 with TRBJ2-1, with D unclear. The germline gives CDR1 MDHEN, CDR2 SYDVKM. Trimming stripped 7 bases from V and 2 bases from J, with 12 bases between. The CDR3 spans 14 residues. In DNA, the CDR3 is TGTGCCAGCACTTTGACTGACGCCTACAATGAGCAGTTCTTC. Its protein is CASTLTDAYNEQFF. Drawing the rest from reference TRBV28 and TRBJ2-1, the complete variable domain is DVKVTQSSRYLVKRTGEKVFLECVQDMDHENMFWYRQDPGLGLRLIYFSYDVKMKEKGDIPEGYSVSREKKERFSLILESASTNQTSMYLCASTLTDAYNEQFFGPGTRLTVL.

This chain joins TRBV28 and TRBJ1-4; the D gene is possibly TRBD1 (5 bases). V shed 8 bases and J shed 8 bases, with 21 bases lying between them. The CDR3 spans 15 residues. Per the germline V gene, CDR1 is MDHEN and CDR2 is SYDVKM. This CDR3 reads CASSPSGKGKEKLFF. CDR3 DNA: TGTGCCAGCTCCCCTAGCGGGAAGGGGAAGGAAAAACTGTTTTTT.

V is TRBV5-1 and J is TRBJ1-3, with 9 bases identical to TRBD1. V lost 3 bases and J lost 1; bases outside the gene matches: 8. The germline gives CDR1 SGHRS, CDR2 YFSETQ. The CDR3 is made up of 17 amino acids. CDR3 in amino acids: CASSWGDRAWSGNTIYF. As DNA, the CDR3 is TGCGCCAGCAGCTGGGGGGACAGGGCTTGGTCTGGAAACACCATATATTTT.

The J gene is TRBJ2-6, the V gene TRBV5-4, with D possibly TRBD1 on 5 matching bases. The CDR3 is made up of 16 amino acids. Germline CDR1 reads SGHNT; CDR2 reads YYREEE (reference sequence). V lost 4 bases and J lost 1, with 12 bases in between. CDR3 sequence (DNA): TGTGCCAGCAGCGGGAACCGACAGTCTGGGGCCAACGTCCTGACTTTC. Translated, it gives CASSGNRQSGANVLTF.

This rearrangement joins TRBV7-8 to TRBJ2-2, with 8 bases matching TRBD1. The CDR3 extends over 13 amino acids. CDR1 is SGHVS and CDR2 is FQNEAQ in the germline V gene. Germline trimming cut 7 bases from V and 5 bases from J; bases unmatched to any gene: 3. CDR3 amino acids: CASIGQGTGELFF. The CDR3 DNA is TGTGCCAGCATAGGACAGGGAACCGGGGAGCTGTTTTTT.